This is a list of T cell receptor beta chains from one sample in a study of CD8 T cells in ankylosing spondylitis. Via MiXCR, TCRdb re-called the 5' RACE reads, giving one row per CDR3 protein. The sample lists 400,000 or so distinct CDR3 sequences, roughly 26% occurring once. The sample consisted of blood, either unsorted or a sorted T cell fraction (not recorded which). Every receptor here comes from a male donor with ankylosing spondylitis. Both conserved end residues are part of each CDR3. The D gene is left open where the match is weak. Size is stated for part of the rows, as once, few or many counts, or as a class when the clone is expanded.

V	D	size	J	DNA	CDR3
TRBV3-1	TRBD1	few	TRBJ1-1	TGTGCCAGCAGCCAAGATCCGTGGACAGGGGGCACTGAAGCTTTCTTT	CASSQDPWTGGTEAFF
TRBV5-1	-	many	TRBJ1-2	TGCGCCAGCAGCTTGGGGACACCAACCAACTATGGCTACACCTTC	CASSLGTPTNYGYTF
TRBV29-1	-	-	TRBJ2-1	TGCAGCGTGGACCCGGGTCCCGGGAATGAGCAGTTCTTC	CSVDPGPGNEQFF
TRBV29-1	-	-	TRBJ2-5	TGCAGCGTTGCTGGTCAACAGGGAGAGACCCAGTACTTC	CSVAGQQGETQYF
TRBV7-6	TRBD1	many	TRBJ2-7	TGTGCCAGCAGCTTAGGGGACAGGCGCGAGCAGTACTTC	CASSLGDRREQYF
TRBV7-2	-	-	TRBJ1-4	TGTGCCAGCAGCTCCCGACCTCAAACGGGAAAACTGTTTTTT	CASSSRPQTGKLFF
TRBV21-1	-	few	TRBJ2-6	TGTGCCAGCAGCAAAGGCAGATTCTCTGGGGCCAACGTCCTGACTTTC	CASSKGRFSGANVLTF
TRBV20-1	TRBD2	-	TRBJ2-3	TGCAGAGTAGCGGGTTCATTCGATACGCAGTATTTT	CRVAGSFDTQYF
TRBV4-1	TRBD2	-	TRBJ2-1	TGCGCCAGCAGCCAAACTAGCGGGAGGGCAGGGAATGAGCAGTTCTTC	CASSQTSGRAGNEQFF
TRBV2	TRBD2	few	TRBJ2-1	TGTGCCAGCACCCGACTAGCGGGCGACTACAATGAGCAGTTCTTC	CASTRLAGDYNEQFF
TRBV15	-	-	TRBJ2-7	TGTGCCACCAGCCGGGTTCGCTACGAGCAGTACTTC	CATSRVRYEQYF
TRBV20-1	TRBD1	few	TRBJ1-5	TGCAGGACTAGAGTGGCAGGGGGTCAGCCCCAGCATTTT	CRTRVAGGQPQHF
TRBV27	-	-	TRBJ1-4	TGTGCCAGCAGCCGGGCTGTTGGTGAAAAACTGTTTTTT	CASSRAVGEKLFF
TRBV29-1	-	-	TRBJ2-1	TGCAGCGTTGAGGGAGGAGGCTATGAGCAGTTCTTC	CSVEGGGYEQFF
TRBV7-9	-	few	TRBJ2-6	TGTGCCAGCACCATACTCTCTGGGGCCAACGTCCTGACTTTC	CASTILSGANVLTF
TRBV12-3/TRBV12-4	-	-	TRBJ1-4	TGTGCCAGCACCCTAGGCGGTTTTTTTAATGAAAAACTGTTTTTT	CASTLGGFFNEKLFF
TRBV12-3/TRBV12-4	TRBD1	few	TRBJ2-3	TGTGCCAGCAGTTTAGGGACAGGGATTGATACGCAGTATTTT	CASSLGTGIDTQYF
TRBV10-3	-	-	TRBJ2-7	TGTGCGACGGGGGAGAGGGTCTACGAGCAGTACTTC	CATGERVYEQYF
TRBV6-1	TRBD1	-	TRBJ2-1	TGTGCCAGCAGACGGACAGGGCGTCAGAACAATGAGCAGTTCTTC	CASRRTGRQNNEQFF
TRBV12-3/TRBV12-4	TRBD1	many	TRBJ1-1	TGTGCCAGCAGTCCCGACCGGGACAGGGGCCCTGAAGCTTTCTTT	CASSPDRDRGPEAFF
TRBV5-1	TRBD2	-	TRBJ2-1	TGCGCCAGCAGCCTCCCCTCAGCCCTAGCGGGAGATGTAACCTACAATGAGCAGTTCTTC	CASSLPSALAGDVTYNEQFF
TRBV20-1	-	-	TRBJ2-7	TGCAGTGCTAGAGTGGCAGCCTACGAGCAGTACTTC	CSARVAAYEQYF
TRBV20-1	TRBD2	few	TRBJ2-1	TGCAGTGCTACCGGGACTACCTACAATGAGCAGTTCTTC	CSATGTTYNEQFF
TRBV28	-	-	TRBJ2-2	TGTGCCAGCAACGGGGACGCCGGGGAGCTGTTTTTT	CASNGDAGELFF
TRBV7-2	TRBD2	few	TRBJ2-1	TGTGCCAGCAGCTACAGCGGGAGGACCTACAATGAGCAGTTCTTC	CASSYSGRTYNEQFF
TRBV5-1	TRBD1	few	TRBJ2-5	TGCGCCAGCAGCCGAGCTGGACAGGTCAGTCAAGAGACCCAGTACTTC	CASSRAGQVSQETQYF
TRBV20-1	TRBD1	-	TRBJ1-5	TGCAGTGCTAGAGACAGCGGACAGGGGAGCAATCAGCCCCAGCATTTT	CSARDSGQGSNQPQHF
TRBV20-1	-	few	TRBJ1-6	TGCAGTGCTAGAGAGGTCACGAATTCACCCCTCCACTTT	CSAREVTNSPLHF
TRBV6-2/TRBV6-3	-	-	TRBJ2-1	TGTGCCAGCACCGAGGACGGTTACAATGAGCAGTTCTTC	CASTEDGYNEQFF
TRBV10-3	TRBD2	-	TRBJ2-6	TGTGCCATCAGTGACCCCCCGGGACTAGCGGGAGGGGAAGGGGCCAACGTCCTGACTTTC	CAISDPPGLAGGEGANVLTF
TRBV5-5	-	-	TRBJ1-1	TGTGCCAGCAGCTATCAGGCGAACACTGAAGCTTTCTTT	CASSYQANTEAFF
TRBV6-6	TRBD2	-	TRBJ2-1	TGTGCCAGCTCTCGGGAGGGGGTTGAGCAGTTCTTC	CASSREGVEQFF
TRBV7-9	TRBD1	-	TRBJ2-7	TGTGCCAGCAGCACCGGGACAGTCTCCTACGAGCAGTACTTC	CASSTGTVSYEQYF
TRBV20-1	TRBD2	-	TRBJ2-1	TGCAGTGCTAGGCCCGGGACTAGCCCGAACAATGAGCAGTTCTTC	CSARPGTSPNNEQFF
TRBV10-1	-	few	TRBJ2-1	TGCGCCAGCAGTGCCCAAACTGGGTACAATGAGCAGTTCTTC	CASSAQTGYNEQFF
TRBV5-1	TRBD1	few	TRBJ1-2	TGCGCCAGCAGCTGGAAAGGACAGGACTATGGCTACACCTTC	CASSWKGQDYGYTF
TRBV29-1	-	-	TRBJ2-7	TGCAGCGTTGAAGCAGGGGCCAGGCGCGAGCAGTACTTC	CSVEAGARREQYF
TRBV20-1	TRBD2	-	TRBJ2-2	TGCAGTGCTAGACCACTAGCGGGAGGGGATACGGGCACCGGGGAGCTGTTTTTT	CSARPLAGGDTGTGELFF
TRBV29-1	TRBD2	few	TRBJ2-3	TGCAGCGTTGAAGACCGACTAGCGGTTACGCAGTATTTT	CSVEDRLAVTQYF
TRBV10-2	-	few	TRBJ2-2	TGCGCCAGCAGCCCCGACCGAACAACCGGGGAGCTGTTTTTT	CASSPDRTTGELFF
TRBV27	-	few	TRBJ1-1	TGTGCCAGCAGTTTATCCCGGTGGGGGGGCACTGAAGCTTTCTTT	CASSLSRWGGTEAFF